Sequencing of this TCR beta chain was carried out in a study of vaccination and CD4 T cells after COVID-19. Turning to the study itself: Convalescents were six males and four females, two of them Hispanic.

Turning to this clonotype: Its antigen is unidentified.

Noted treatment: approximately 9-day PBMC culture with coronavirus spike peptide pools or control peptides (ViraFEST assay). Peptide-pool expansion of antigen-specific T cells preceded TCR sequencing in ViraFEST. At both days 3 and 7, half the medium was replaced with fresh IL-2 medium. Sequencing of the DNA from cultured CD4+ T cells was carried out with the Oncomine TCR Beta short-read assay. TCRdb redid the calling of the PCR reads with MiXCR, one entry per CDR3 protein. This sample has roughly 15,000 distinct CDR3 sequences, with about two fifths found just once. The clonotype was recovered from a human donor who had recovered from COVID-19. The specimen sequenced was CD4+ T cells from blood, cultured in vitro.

CDR3 in amino acids: CASSETQYF. As DNA, the CDR3 is TGTGCCAGCTCGGAGACCCAGTACTTC. The gene calls are TRBV6-1 and TRBJ2-5, with D unclear. Trimming removed 8 bases from V and 5 bases from J, with 3 bases in between. This CDR3 spans 9 amino acids. Germline CDR1 reads MNHNS; CDR2 reads SASEGT.